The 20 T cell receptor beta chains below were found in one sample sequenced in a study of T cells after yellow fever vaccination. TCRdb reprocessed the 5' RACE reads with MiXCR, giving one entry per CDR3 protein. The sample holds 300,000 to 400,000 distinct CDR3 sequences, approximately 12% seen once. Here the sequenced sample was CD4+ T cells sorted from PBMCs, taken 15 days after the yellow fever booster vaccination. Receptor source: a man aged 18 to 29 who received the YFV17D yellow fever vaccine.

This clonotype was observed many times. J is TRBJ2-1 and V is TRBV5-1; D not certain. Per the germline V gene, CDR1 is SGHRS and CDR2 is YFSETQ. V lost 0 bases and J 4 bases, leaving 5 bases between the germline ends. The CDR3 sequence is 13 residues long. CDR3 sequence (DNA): TGCGCCAGCAGCTTGGACGGGTACAATGAGCAGTTCTTC. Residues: CASSLDGYNEQFF.

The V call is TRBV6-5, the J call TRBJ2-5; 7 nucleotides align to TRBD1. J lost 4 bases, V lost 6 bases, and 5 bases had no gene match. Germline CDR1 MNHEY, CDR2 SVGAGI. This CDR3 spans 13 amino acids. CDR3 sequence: CASRQQGRETQYF. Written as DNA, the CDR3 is TGTGCCAGCAGGCAACAGGGGCGAGAGACCCAGTACTTC.

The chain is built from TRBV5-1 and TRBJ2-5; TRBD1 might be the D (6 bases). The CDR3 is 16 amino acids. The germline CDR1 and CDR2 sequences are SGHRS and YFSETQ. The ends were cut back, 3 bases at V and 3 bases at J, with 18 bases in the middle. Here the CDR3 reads CASSYPQGSGEETQYF. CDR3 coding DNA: TGCGCCAGCAGCTACCCGCAGGGATCAGGGGAAGAGACCCAGTACTTC.

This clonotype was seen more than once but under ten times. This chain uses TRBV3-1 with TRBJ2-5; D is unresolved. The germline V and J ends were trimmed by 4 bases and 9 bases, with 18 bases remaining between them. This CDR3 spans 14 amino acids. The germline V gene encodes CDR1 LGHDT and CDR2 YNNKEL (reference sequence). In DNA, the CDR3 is TGTGCCAGCAGCCCGACCACCCCAAGAGTGTCCCAGTACTTC. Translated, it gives CASSPTTPRVSQYF.

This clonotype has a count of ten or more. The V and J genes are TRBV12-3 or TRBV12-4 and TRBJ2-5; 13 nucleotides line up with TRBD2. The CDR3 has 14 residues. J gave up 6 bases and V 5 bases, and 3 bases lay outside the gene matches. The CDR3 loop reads CASSTSGGAKTQYF. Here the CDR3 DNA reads TGTGCCAGCAGTACTAGCGGGGGGGCAAAGACCCAGTACTTC.

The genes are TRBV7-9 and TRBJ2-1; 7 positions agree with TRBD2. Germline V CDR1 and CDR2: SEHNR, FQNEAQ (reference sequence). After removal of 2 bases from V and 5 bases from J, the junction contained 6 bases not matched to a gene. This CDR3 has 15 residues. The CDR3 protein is CASSLPSGLNNEQFF. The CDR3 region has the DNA TGTGCCAGCAGCTTACCTAGCGGCCTCAACAATGAGCAGTTCTTC.

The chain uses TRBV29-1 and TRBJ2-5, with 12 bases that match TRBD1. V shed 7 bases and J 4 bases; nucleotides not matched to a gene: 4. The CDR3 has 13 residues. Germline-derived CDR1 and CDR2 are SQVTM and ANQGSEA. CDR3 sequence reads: CSGGTGGGETQYF. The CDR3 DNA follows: TGCAGCGGGGGGACAGGGGGCGGAGAGACCCAGTACTTC.

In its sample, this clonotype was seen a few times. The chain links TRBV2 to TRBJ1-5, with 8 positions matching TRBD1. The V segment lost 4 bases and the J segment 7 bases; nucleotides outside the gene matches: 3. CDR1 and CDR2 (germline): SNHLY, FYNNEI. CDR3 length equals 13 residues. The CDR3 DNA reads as TGTGCCAGCAGTGGGACAGGGATGCAGCCCCAGCATTTT. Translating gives CASSGTGMQPQHF.

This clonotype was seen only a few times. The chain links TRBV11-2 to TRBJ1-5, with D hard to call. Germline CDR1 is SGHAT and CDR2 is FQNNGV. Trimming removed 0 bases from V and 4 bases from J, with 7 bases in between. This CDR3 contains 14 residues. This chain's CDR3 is CASSLDHTNQPQHF. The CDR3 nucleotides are TGTGCCAGCAGCTTAGATCATACAAATCAGCCCCAGCATTTT.

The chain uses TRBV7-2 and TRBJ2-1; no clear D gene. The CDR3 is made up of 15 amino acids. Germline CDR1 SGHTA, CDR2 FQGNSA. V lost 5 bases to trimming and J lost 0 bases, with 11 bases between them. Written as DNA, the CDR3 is TGTGCCAGCAGCCGTCTCCCGAGCTCCTACAATGAGCAGTTCTTC. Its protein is CASSRLPSSYNEQFF.

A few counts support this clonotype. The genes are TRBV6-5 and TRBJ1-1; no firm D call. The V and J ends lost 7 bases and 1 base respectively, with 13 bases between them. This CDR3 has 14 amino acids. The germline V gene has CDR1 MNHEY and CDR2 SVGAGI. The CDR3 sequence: CASTVAYKNTEAFF. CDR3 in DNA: TGTGCCAGCACCGTCGCCTACAAGAACACTGAAGCTTTCTTT.

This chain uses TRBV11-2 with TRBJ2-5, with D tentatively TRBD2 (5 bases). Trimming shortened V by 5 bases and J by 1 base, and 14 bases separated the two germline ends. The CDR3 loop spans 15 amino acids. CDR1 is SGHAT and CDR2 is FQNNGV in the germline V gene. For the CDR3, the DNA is TGTGCCAGCAGCCACCAGCGGAGAGCCCAAGAGACCCAGTACTTC. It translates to CASSHQRRAQETQYF.

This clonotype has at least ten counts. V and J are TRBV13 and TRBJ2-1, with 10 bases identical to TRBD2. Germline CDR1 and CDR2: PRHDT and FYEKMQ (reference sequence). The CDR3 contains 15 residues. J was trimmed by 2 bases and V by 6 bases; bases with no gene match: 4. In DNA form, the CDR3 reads TGTGCCAGCAGTCTAGCGGGGGTCCCCTACAATGAGCAGTTCTTC. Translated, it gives CASSLAGVPYNEQFF.

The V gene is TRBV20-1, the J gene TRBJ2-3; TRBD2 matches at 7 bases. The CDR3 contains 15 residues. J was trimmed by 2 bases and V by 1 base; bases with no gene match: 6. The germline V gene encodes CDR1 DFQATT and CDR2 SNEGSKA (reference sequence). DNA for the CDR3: TGCAGTGCTAGAGGGGTCAGCGGGGACACAGATACGCAGTATTTT. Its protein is CSARGVSGDTDTQYF.

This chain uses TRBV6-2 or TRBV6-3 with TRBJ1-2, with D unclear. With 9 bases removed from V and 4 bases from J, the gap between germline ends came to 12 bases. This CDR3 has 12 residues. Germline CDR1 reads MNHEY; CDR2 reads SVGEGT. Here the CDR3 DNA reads TGTGCCAGTAGGAAAGAGTTCTATGGCTACACCTTC. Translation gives CASRKEFYGYTF.

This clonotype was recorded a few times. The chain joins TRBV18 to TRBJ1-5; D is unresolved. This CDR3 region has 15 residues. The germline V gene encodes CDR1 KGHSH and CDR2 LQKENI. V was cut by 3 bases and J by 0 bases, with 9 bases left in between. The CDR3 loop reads CASSPGGLSNQPQHF. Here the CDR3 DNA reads TGTGCCAGCTCACCGGGAGGGCTTAGCAATCAGCCCCAGCATTTT. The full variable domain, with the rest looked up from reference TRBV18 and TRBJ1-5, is NAGVMQNPRHLVRRRGQEARLRCSPMKGHSHVYWYRQLPEEGLKFMVYLQKENIIDESGMPKERFSAEFPKEGPSILRIQQVVRGDSAAYFCASSPGGLSNQPQHFGDGTRLSIL.

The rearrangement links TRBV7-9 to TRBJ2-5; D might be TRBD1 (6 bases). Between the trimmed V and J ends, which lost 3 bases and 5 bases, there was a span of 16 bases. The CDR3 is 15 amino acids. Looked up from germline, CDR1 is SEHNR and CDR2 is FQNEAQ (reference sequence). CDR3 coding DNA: TGTGCCAGCAGCTTGTTACAGGGTCTGGGGGAGACCCAGTACTTC. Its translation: CASSLLQGLGETQYF.

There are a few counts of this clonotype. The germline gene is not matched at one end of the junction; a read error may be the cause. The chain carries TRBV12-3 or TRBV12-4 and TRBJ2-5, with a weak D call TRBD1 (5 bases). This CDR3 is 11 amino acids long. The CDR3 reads CASSLGVTVAF. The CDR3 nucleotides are TGTGCCAGCAGTTTAGGAGTGACAGTCGCCTTC.

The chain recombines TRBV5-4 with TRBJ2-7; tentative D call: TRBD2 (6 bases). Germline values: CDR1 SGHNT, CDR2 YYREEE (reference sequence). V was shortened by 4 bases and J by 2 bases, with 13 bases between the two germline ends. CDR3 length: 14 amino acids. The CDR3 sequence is CASSHAGGAYEQYF. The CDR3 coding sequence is TGTGCCAGCAGCCACGCCGGCGGGGCCTACGAGCAGTACTTC.

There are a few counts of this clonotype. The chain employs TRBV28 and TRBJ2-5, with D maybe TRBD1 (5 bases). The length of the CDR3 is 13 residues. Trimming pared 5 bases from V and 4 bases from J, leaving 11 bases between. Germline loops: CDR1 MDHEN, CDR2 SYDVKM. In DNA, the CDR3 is TGTGCCAGCAGTGACAGTACCCTAGAGACCCAGTACTTC. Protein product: CASSDSTLETQYF.